The 23 T cell receptor beta chains listed next were all sequenced from one sample in a study of T cells in Graves' hyperthyroidism and ophthalmopathy. What was amplified from RNA transcripts were TCR beta CDR3 regions. Using the HTBI primer set, a first-round RT-PCR was run on the TCR CDR3. TCRdb passed the multiplex PCR reads through MiXCR, listing each CDR3 protein once. This sample has some 560,000 distinct CDR3 sequences, with approximately 14% found just once. Sequencing used blood. These receptor sequences come from a woman under 40 with Graves' hyperthyroidism.

To note about this clonotype: This may come from a read error, since a much larger clone is one base off. The chain has TRBV18 and TRBJ2-1; 8 bases agree with TRBD2. The CDR3 loop spans 16 amino acids. Germline assignment: CDR1 KGHSH and CDR2 LQKENI. CDR3 in DNA: TGTGCCAGCTCACCGTTCGACGTGGGACTAGAAAATGAGCAGCTCTTC. The encoded protein is CASSPFDVGLENEQLF.

This clonotype was counted between two and nine times. The V gene is TRBV12-5, the J gene TRBJ2-1, with D uncertain. V lost 7 bases to trimming and J lost 9 bases, with 16 bases between them. From germline, CDR1 is LGHNT and CDR2 FRNRAP. The CDR3 contains 13 residues. CDR3 amino acids: CASAPLRDREQFF. The CDR3 region has the DNA TGTGCTAGTGCCCCCCTTCGTGATCGTGAGCAGTTCTTC.

The V and J genes are TRBV20-1 and TRBJ2-1; 8 positions agree with TRBD2. The trim removed 0 bases at V and 9 bases at J, leaving 13 bases unmatched. This CDR3 contains 16 residues. Germline values: CDR1 DFQATT, CDR2 SNEGSKA (reference sequence). CDR3 nucleotide sequence: TGCAGTGCTAGAGATTTTAGGGGCGGGAGGAGCGGTGAGCAGTTCTTC. Its protein product is CSARDFRGGRSGEQFF.

This clonotype was observed at least ten times. The chain links TRBV9 to TRBJ2-7; 7 nucleotides agree with TRBD1. CDR3 length: 14 residues. CDR1 SGDLS and CDR2 YYNGEE come from the germline V gene. J lost 2 bases, V lost 1 base, and 3 bases had no gene match. In DNA form, the CDR3 reads TGTGCCAGCAGCGTAACAGGGGAAACCTACGAGCAGTACTTC. Its translation is CASSVTGETYEQYF.

This clonotype was observed many times. V gene TRBV11-1 combines with J gene TRBJ1-1, with TRBD1 identical over 7 bases. The CDR3 is made up of 15 amino acids. V was clipped by 0 bases and J by 5 bases; unmatched bases: 6. Germline CDR1 is SGHAT and CDR2 is FQDESV (reference sequence). CDR3 amino acids: CASSLARGGGTEAFF. The CDR3 DNA reads as TGTGCCAGCAGCTTAGCGCGAGGGGGCGGAACTGAAGCTTTCTTT.

This chain joins TRBV30 and TRBJ1-2, with D possibly TRBD1 on 5 matching bases. This CDR3 region has 12 residues. CDR1 and CDR2 from the germline V gene are GTSNPN and SVGIG (reference sequence). Between the trimmed V and J ends, which lost 1 base and 8 bases, there was a span of 11 bases. Here the CDR3 reads CAWSEGVYGYTF. In DNA, the CDR3 is TGTGCCTGGAGTGAAGGGGTCTACGGCTACACCTTC.

This rearrangement joins TRBV5-5 to TRBJ2-2; perhaps TRBD1 as D (7 bases). This CDR3 is 19 amino acids long. Trimming pared 0 bases from V and 7 bases from J, leaving 25 bases between. Per germline, CDR1 SGHKS and CDR2 YYEKEE (reference sequence). The CDR3 DNA is TGTGCCAGCAGCTTGGGACAGGGTTCGAGGACGGGAGTTATCGGGGAGCTGTTTTTT. It encodes CASSLGQGSRTGVIGELFF.

The sample holds a few counts of this clonotype. The genes are TRBV6-1 and TRBJ1-2; D is uncertain. V was shortened by 6 bases and J by 4 bases, with 15 bases between the two germline ends. Germline lookup yields CDR1 MNHNS and CDR2 SASEGT. This CDR3 has 14 amino acids. In nucleotides, the CDR3 is TGTGCCAGCAGCTCCACCCGGACGGGCTATGGCTACACCTTC. Its translation: CASSSTRTGYGYTF.

At least ten counts were recorded for this clonotype. J is TRBJ2-1 and V is TRBV5-1; D gene uncertain. With 4 bases removed from V and 5 bases from J, the gap between germline ends came to 10 bases. The V gene's germline CDR1 is SGHRS and CDR2 YFSETQ. The CDR3 has 13 amino acids. As DNA, the CDR3 is TGCGCCAGCAGCGAAGGCAACGACAATGAGCAGTTCTTC. Protein: CASSEGNDNEQFF.

This clonotype was recorded many times. The chain has TRBV3-1 and TRBJ2-7; either TRBD1 or TRBD2 may fit D (5 bases each). The CDR3 extends over 15 amino acids. V gave up 2 bases and J gave up 0 bases, with 11 bases separating them. Germline CDR1 and CDR2: LGHDT and YNNKEL (reference sequence). The CDR3 protein is CASSQTHGGSYEQYF. In DNA form, the CDR3 reads TGTGCCAGCAGCCAAACACATGGGGGCTCCTACGAGCAGTACTTC.

There are many counts of this clonotype. The J gene is TRBJ1-1, the V gene TRBV10-2; D gene unclear. There are 13 residues in the CDR3. Per the germline V gene, CDR1 is WSHSY and CDR2 is SAAADI. The ends were cut back, 4 bases at V and 1 base at J, with 7 bases in the middle. CDR3 nucleotides: TGCGCCAGCAGTGTTCCGGGGAACACTGAAGCTTTCTTT. Protein sequence: CASSVPGNTEAFF.

The table lists this clonotype with many counts. The chain is built from TRBV7-8 and TRBJ2-4, with D unclear. Germline CDR1 and CDR2: SGHVS and FQNEAQ. Trimming took off 5 bases at V and 2 bases at J, with 16 bases between the two ends. The CDR3 totals 16 residues. This CDR3 reads CASSPKIRESKNIQYF. CDR3 nucleotides: TGTGCCAGCAGCCCGAAGATCAGAGAATCCAAAAACATTCAGTACTTC.

V and J are TRBV14 and TRBJ2-5; D is undetermined. CDR3 length: 14 amino acids. V was pared by 0 bases and J by 5 bases, with 10 bases between. The germline V gene has CDR1 SGHDN and CDR2 FVKESK. In nucleotides, the CDR3 is TGTGCCAGCAGCCAAGATGTCGGTTTCGAGACCCAGTACTTC. It translates to CASSQDVGFETQYF.

Comment on this clonotype: A much bigger clone sits one base away, suggesting this may be a read error. V usage is TRBV5-5 and J usage is TRBJ2-7, with D possibly being TRBD2 (5 bases). The germline gives CDR1 SGHKS, CDR2 YYEKEE (reference sequence). CDR3 length: 14 amino acids. Trimming took off 5 bases at V and 7 bases at J, with 19 bases between the two ends. The CDR3 reads CASRLARGPREQYF. The CDR3 DNA is TGTGCCAGCAGATTAGCGCGAGGGCCTCGGGAGCAGTACTTC.

Ten or more counts support this clonotype. V is TRBV2 and J is TRBJ2-5, with D possibly matching TRBD2 (6 bases). Trimming took off 7 bases at V and 0 bases at J, with 15 bases between the two ends. The CDR3 is 15 amino acids. The germline V gene has CDR1 SNHLY and CDR2 FYNNEI. DNA of the CDR3: TGTGCCAGCACCCGGGACGGAGGGCACCAAGAGACCCAGTACTTC. Amino acid sequence: CASTRDGGHQETQYF. Complete variable domain (other parts from reference TRBV2 and TRBJ2-5): EPEVTQTPSHQVTQMGQEVILRCVPISNHLYFYWYRQILGQKVEFLVSFYNNEISEKSEIFDDQFSVERPDGSNFTLKIRSTKLEDSAMYFCASTRDGGHQETQYFGPGTRLLVL.

This clonotype showed up many times. The rearrangement links TRBV7-3 to TRBJ1-5; D is unclear. V was clipped by 1 base and J by 5 bases, with 9 bases between them. This CDR3 has 14 amino acids. The germline V gene encodes CDR1 SGHTA and CDR2 FQGTGA. The CDR3 DNA reads TGTGCCAGCAGCTTAATTTCGTGGGATCAGCCCCAGCATTTT. Translation gives CASSLISWDQPQHF.

V usage is TRBV15 and J usage is TRBJ2-3; TRBD2 matches 12 bases. The junction had 14 bases not matched to a gene; V was cut back by 5 bases and J by 2 bases. CDR1 is LNHNV, CDR2 YYDKDF, per germline (reference sequence). There are 19 residues in the CDR3. The CDR3 protein is CATSARWWGLAGSTDTQYF. CDR3 bases: TGTGCCACCAGCGCGCGGTGGTGGGGACTAGCGGGCTCCACAGATACGCAGTATTTT.

This clonotype was recorded many times. This sequence joins TRBV30 and TRBJ2-2, with 8 bases that match TRBD2. This CDR3 region has 15 residues. Germline CDR1 and CDR2: GTSNPN and SVGIG (reference sequence). Unmatched junction bases numbered 6, after V lost 1 base and J lost 5 bases. The CDR3 DNA follows: TGTGCCTGGAGTGGACTAGCGTTATCGACCGGGGAGCTGTTTTTT. Amino acids: CAWSGLALSTGELFF.

The V and J genes are TRBV20-1 and TRBJ2-3; TRBD2 matches at 7 bases. CDR1 is DFQATT, CDR2 SNEGSKA, per germline (reference sequence). The CDR3 is 16 residues long. The ends lost 6 bases at V and 2 bases at J; junction bases unmatched: 14. CDR3 DNA sequence: TGCAGTGCAGAAAAGTACCGGGACTACTCCACAGATACGCAGTATTTT. Amino acid sequence: CSAEKYRDYSTDTQYF.

The V gene is TRBV4-3, the J gene TRBJ2-1, with 8 nucleotides matching TRBD1. V lost 1 base, J lost 2 bases, and 1 base stayed unmatched. Germline loops: CDR1 LGHNA, CDR2 YSLEER. This CDR3 has 15 residues. CDR3 region: CASSQGTGTYNEQFF. The CDR3 bases are TGCGCCAGCAGCCAAGGGACAGGGACCTACAATGAGCAGTTCTTC.

This clonotype was recorded a few times. The chain combines TRBV20-1 with TRBJ2-5, with D possibly matching TRBD1 (6 bases). V lost 6 bases, J lost 5 bases, and 13 bases lay in between. There are 12 residues in the CDR3. Germline V gene sequence: CDR1 DFQATT, CDR2 SNEGSKA (reference sequence). The CDR3 reads CSAPERGETQYF. The CDR3 nucleotides are TGCAGTGCCCCCGAGAGGGGGGAGACCCAGTACTTC.

This clonotype was counted many times. The chain is built from TRBV28 and TRBJ2-7; 10 nucleotides align to TRBD2. Germline CDR1 MDHEN, CDR2 SYDVKM. The CDR3 has 15 residues. The ends lost 2 bases at V and 5 bases at J; junction bases unmatched: 6. The chain's CDR3 is CASSLPLAGVHEQYF. The CDR3 nucleotides read TGTGCCAGCAGTTTACCCCTAGCGGGAGTCCACGAGCAGTACTTC.

This clonotype was observed a few times. The gene calls are TRBV19 and TRBJ1-1; tentative D call: TRBD1 (5 bases). Per the germline V gene, CDR1 is LNHDA and CDR2 is SQIVND (reference sequence). The V gene lost 3 bases and the J gene lost 5 bases, with 10 bases spanning the gap. The CDR3 extends over 13 amino acids. CDR3 protein: CASSISRATEAFF. The CDR3, as DNA: TGTGCCAGTAGTATCTCCAGGGCGACTGAAGCTTTCTTT.